A single sample gave rise to the 8 T cell receptor beta chains below, sequenced in a study of vaccination effects on CD4 cells after COVID-19. Antigen-specific CD4+ T cell clonotypes were called by their expansion after viral peptide-pool culture in ViraFEST. It was after more than nine days of culture that CD4+ T cells were isolated. The person's infection with SARS-CoV-2, confirmed by PCR, took place between March and December 2020. Assay: immunoSEQ multiplex PCR; the TCRdb copy retains only in-frame clones and omits some. The sample yields about 24,000 clones, approximately 79% seen once. Which antigens these TCRs recognize remains unknown. The material sequenced was CD4+ T cells from PBMCs cultured with SARS-CoV-2 spike peptides, taken before COVID-19 vaccination. The receptors originated from a human donor who had a prior SARS-CoV-2 infection.

This clone has just a few counts. CDR3 sequence (DNA): TGTGCCAGCAGCTTAGAGGGGGGAAGGGCTTGGAACACTGAAGCTTTCTTT. It translates to CASSLEGGRAWNTEAFF. The chain combines TRBV11-2 with TRBJ1-1, with D perhaps matching TRBD1 (5 bases). Trimming shortened V by 0 bases and J by 1 base, and 15 bases separated the two germline ends. Germline V gene sequence: CDR1 SGHAT, CDR2 FQNNGV. This CDR3 has 17 amino acids.

This clone was seen a single time. V usage is TRBV2 and J usage is TRBJ1-4; D call uncertain. The ends were cut back, 4 bases at V and 8 bases at J, with 20 bases in the middle. Germline V gene sequence: CDR1 SNHLY, CDR2 FYNNEI. This CDR3 region has 16 residues. The CDR3 loop is CASSADRAGLVEKLFF. The CDR3 DNA reads TGTGCCAGCAGTGCAGACCGTGCAGGCCTGGTCGAAAAACTGTTTTTT.

The V and J genes are TRBV18 and TRBJ2-3; no reliable D call. The V end was cut by 5 bases, the J end by 6 bases, with 9 bases between. The CDR3 totals 12 residues. Germline-derived CDR1 and CDR2 are KGHSH and LQKENI. CDR3 coding DNA: TGTGCCAGCTCAAGTAGCTTGGATACGCAGTATTTT. Translating it yields CASSSSLDTQYF.

This clone was found once. The V call is TRBV30, the J call TRBJ2-4; no firm D call. Germline loops: CDR1 GTSNPN, CDR2 SVGIG (reference sequence). V was clipped by 4 bases and J by 2 bases, with 9 bases between them. CDR3 length: 13 amino acids. Here the CDR3 DNA reads TGTGCCTGGATTTTATTATCCAAAAACATTCAGTACTTC. Amino acids: CAWILLSKNIQYF.

The genes are TRBV6-6 and TRBJ1-5; 7 bases agree with TRBD1. Germline CDR1 is MNHNY and CDR2 is SVGAGI (reference sequence). V shed 10 bases, J shed 1 base, and the junction held 4 bases outside the gene matches. The CDR3 length is 13 residues. DNA of the CDR3: TGTGCCACCCAGGGACAGAGCAATCAGCCCCAGCATTTT. The encoded protein is CATQGQSNQPQHF.

V gene TRBV5-6 combines with J gene TRBJ1-5; TRBD1 aligns across 8 bases. V gave up 2 bases and J gave up 7 bases; unmatched junction bases: 8. Germline CDR1 reads SGHDT; CDR2 reads YYEEEE. The CDR3 runs to 15 residues. The CDR3 DNA reads as TGTGCCAGCAGCTTCCAGGACAGGGAATCCCAGCCCCAGCATTTT. Amino acid sequence: CASSFQDRESQPQHF.

The chain employs TRBV11-2 and TRBJ2-7, with D possibly matching TRBD2 (6 bases). The CDR3 runs to 14 residues. The V end lost 1 base, the J end lost 2 bases, and 9 bases lay between the germline ends. In germline, CDR1 is SGHAT, CDR2 FQNNGV. The CDR3 loop reads CASSLVSGAYEQYF. CDR3 bases: TGTGCCAGCAGCTTAGTGTCGGGGGCCTACGAGCAGTACTTC.

In regard to this clone: Germline is not matched at one junction end, which may reflect a read error. The rearrangement uses TRBV5-1 and TRBJ2-7; no definite D call. Per the germline V gene, CDR1 is SGHRS and CDR2 is YFSETQ. This CDR3 region has 14 residues. In DNA form, the CDR3 reads TGCGCCAGCAGCTTGTCCCGCGTCTCCGACGAGCAGTACTTC. Translating gives CASSLSRVSDEQYF. The complete variable domain, with remaining parts taken from reference TRBV5-1 and TRBJ2-7, reads KAGVTQTPRYLIKTRGQQVTLSCSPISGHRSVSWYQQTPGQGLQFLFEYFSETQRNKGNFPGRFSGRQFSNSRSEMNVSTLELGDSALYLCASSLSRVSDEQYFGPGTRLTVT.